These 32 T cell receptor beta chains were all obtained from the same sample, sequenced in a study of blood T cells in healthy people across ages. A sample-barcoded 5' primer and a J-beta primer mix were used in a second PCR of about 7 to 12 cycles. TCRdb itself ran the 5' RACE reads through MiXCR, one entry per CDR3 protein. This table holds 1.4 million or so distinct CDR3 sequences, approximately 42% found once. The sample was blood. These receptors were collected from a woman aged 18-35 years in good health.

This clonotype was picked up a small number of times. The chain combines TRBV7-2 with TRBJ2-7; 9 nucleotides agree with TRBD2. From germline, CDR1 is SGHTA and CDR2 FQGNSA. The V segment lost 5 bases and the J segment 6 bases; nucleotides outside the gene matches: 11. The CDR3 loop spans 15 amino acids. The CDR3 is CASSTRTSVTSEQYF. CDR3 DNA: TGTGCCAGCAGCACCAGGACTAGCGTCACATCCGAGCAGTACTTC.

The rearrangement links TRBV3-1 to TRBJ1-2, with unresolved D. This CDR3 spans 14 amino acids. Germline V CDR1 and CDR2: LGHDT, YNNKEL (reference sequence). Trimming took off 7 bases at V and 2 bases at J, with 14 bases between the two ends. The CDR3 is CASTSTGINYGYTF. CDR3 coding DNA: TGTGCCAGCACCTCAACGGGGATAAACTATGGCTACACCTTC.

The J gene is TRBJ1-5, the V gene TRBV21-1; the table's D call, TRBD1, was not checked against the DNA. TRBV21-1 is a pseudogene. This CDR3 region has 15 residues. The CDR3 sequence is CANSRTGHSNQPQHF. CDR3 bases: TGTGCCAACAGCAGGACAGGCCATAGCAATCAGCCCCAGCATTTT.

This clonotype was observed at least ten times. V gene TRBV28 combines with J gene TRBJ2-1; D is unresolved. CDR1 is MDHEN, CDR2 SYDVKM, per germline. The CDR3 runs 13 residues. V gave up 5 bases and J gave up 8 bases, with 13 bases separating them. CDR3 sequence (DNA): TGTGCCAGCAGTCCACCTGACTTGGATGAGCAGTTCTTC. The encoded protein is CASSPPDLDEQFF.

The genes are TRBV6-2 or TRBV6-3 and TRBJ1-5, with 8 bases aligning to TRBD1. Losses at the gene ends were 9 bases for V and 7 bases for J; bases not matched to a gene: 20. CDR1 and CDR2 from the germline V gene are MNHEY and SVGEGT. This CDR3 has 17 amino acids. CDR3 coding DNA: TGTGCCAGTCGGAATGGGACAGGAAAAGGACGTGGGCAGCCCCAGCATTTT. Amino acid sequence: CASRNGTGKGRGQPQHF.

This chain uses TRBV4-3 with TRBJ2-3, with D perhaps being TRBD1 or TRBD2 (5 bases each). The length of the CDR3 is 19 residues. Germline V lookup: CDR1 LGHNA, CDR2 YSLEER. V lost 1 base, J lost 0 bases, and 20 bases lay in between. DNA of the CDR3: TGCGCCAGCAGCCAAGGGGGGACCCTCTCACCGACTAGCACAGATACGCAGTATTTT. It yields the protein CASSQGGTLSPTSTDTQYF.

The chain is built from TRBV12-3 or TRBV12-4 and TRBJ2-5, with TRBD2 identical over 8 bases. This CDR3 spans 15 amino acids. J lost 5 bases, V lost 3 bases, and 8 bases had no gene match. In nucleotides, the CDR3 is TGTGCCAGCAGTTTCGTGCTAGCGGGTGTTGAGACCCAGTACTTC. This codes for CASSFVLAGVETQYF.

This clonotype was seen more than once but under ten times. This sequence joins TRBV20-1 and TRBJ2-1; 9 nucleotides match TRBD2. Trimming at V came to 1 base and at J to 2 bases, leaving 3 bases not matched to a gene. Germline V CDR1 and CDR2: DFQATT, SNEGSKA (reference sequence). The CDR3 covers 15 residues. CDR3 sequence (DNA): TGCAGTGCTAGAGGACTAGCGGATGCCTACAATGAGCAGTTCTTC. Protein sequence: CSARGLADAYNEQFF.

This chain links TRBV20-1 with TRBJ2-1; the D call may be TRBD1 or TRBD2 (5 bases each). This CDR3 is 12 amino acids long. The V end was cut by 0 bases, the J end by 8 bases, with 8 bases between. The germline gives CDR1 DFQATT, CDR2 SNEGSKA (reference sequence). As DNA, the CDR3 is TGCAGTGCTAGAGATCTGGGGGATGAGCAGTTCTTC. This codes for CSARDLGDEQFF.

This clonotype was counted only a few times. The chain is built from TRBV7-2 and TRBJ2-7, with D perhaps TRBD2 (6 bases). V shed 1 base and J shed 4 bases, with 11 bases lying between them. CDR1 and CDR2 from the germline V gene are SGHTA and FQGNSA. The CDR3 contains 14 residues. CDR3 loop: CASSLGLAHYEQYF. The CDR3 DNA sequence: TGTGCCAGCAGCTTAGGGCTAGCGCATTACGAGCAGTACTTC. Filled out from reference TRBV7-2 and TRBJ2-7, the complete variable domain reads GAGVSQSPSNKVTEKGKDVELRCDPISGHTALYWYRQSLGQGLEFLIYFQGNSAPDKSGLPSDRFSAERTGGSVSTLTIQRTQQEDSAVYLCASSLGLAHYEQYFGPGTRLTVT.

V usage is TRBV7-2 and J usage is TRBJ1-5, with D perhaps TRBD1 (6 bases). V was pared by 1 base and J by 13 bases, with 14 bases between. The germline CDR1 and CDR2 sequences are SGHTA and FQGNSA. The CDR3 is 13 amino acids. CDR3 amino acids: CASSLGVDRSQHF. The CDR3 DNA reads as TGTGCCAGCAGCTTAGGAGTCGACAGGTCTCAGCATTTT.

This clonotype was found a few times. In DNA form, the CDR3 reads TGTGCCAGTAGGCCAACAGGGGACTACACGTCCGAAGCTTTCTTT. Protein: CASRPTGDYTSEAFF. The chain recombines TRBV19 with TRBJ1-1, with TRBD1 matching over 7 bases. V lost 6 bases, J lost 8 bases, and 15 bases stayed unmatched. The CDR3 runs 15 residues. Germline-derived CDR1 and CDR2 are LNHDA and SQIVND (reference sequence).

J is TRBJ2-3 and V is TRBV9; 9 bases align to TRBD1. CDR1 is SGDLS and CDR2 is YYNGEE in the germline V gene. After removal of 0 bases from V and 1 base from J, the junction contained 3 bases not matched to a gene. This CDR3 is 16 amino acids long. In DNA form, the CDR3 reads TGTGCCAGCAGCGTAGGTGGGGACAGGGGCACAGATACGCAGTATTTT. Residues: CASSVGGDRGTDTQYF.

This chain uses TRBV27 with TRBJ2-2; D is uncertain. Germline CDR1 and CDR2: MNHEY and SMNVEV (reference sequence). V lost 5 bases and J lost 2, with 18 bases in between. This CDR3 is built from 17 residues. In nucleotides, the CDR3 is TGTGCCAGCAGTAGGTCGGTGACCATACGAAACACCGGGGAGCTGTTTTTT. Translated: CASSRSVTIRNTGELFF.

This clonotype was seen more than once but under ten times. The V gene is TRBV7-3, the J gene TRBJ2-3; 8 positions match TRBD2. The germline gives CDR1 SGHTA, CDR2 FQGTGA. Trimming cost V 5 bases and J 4 bases; bases outside gene matches: 11. The CDR3 covers 16 residues. The CDR3 nucleotides are TGTGCCAGCAGCGAAACCGGGGGGGCAGAGCCAGATACGCAGTATTTT. It yields the protein CASSETGGAEPDTQYF.

There are a few counts of this clonotype. This chain connects TRBV27 to TRBJ2-3, with TRBD2 matching 9 bases. The CDR3 consists of 13 residues. After removal of 8 bases from V and 5 bases from J, the junction contained 5 bases not matched to a gene. Germline V gene sequence: CDR1 MNHEY, CDR2 SMNVEV (reference sequence). The CDR3 sequence: CASGGGVLDTQYF. Here the CDR3 DNA reads TGTGCCAGCGGCGGGGGGGTGCTAGATACGCAGTATTTT.

There are a few counts of this clonotype. This sequence joins TRBV7-9 and TRBJ2-5, with D possibly called TRBD1 or TRBD2 (5 bases each). This CDR3 region has 15 residues. V was shortened by 3 bases and J by 2 bases, with 13 bases between the two germline ends. In germline, CDR1 is SEHNR, CDR2 FQNEAQ (reference sequence). In nucleotides, the CDR3 is TGTGCCAGCAGCTTGCCCGGGACGATTCAAGAGACCCAGTACTTC. This encodes CASSLPGTIQETQYF.

The chain uses TRBV10-3 and TRBJ1-5; D gene unclear. V dropped 2 bases and J dropped 5 bases, with 10 bases sitting between them. The CDR3 contains 14 residues. The germline V gene encodes CDR1 ENHRY and CDR2 SYGVKD. The CDR3 DNA is TGTGCCATCAGTGAGCTACAACAAGATCAGCCCCAGCATTTT. Translated: CAISELQQDQPQHF.

The CDR3 nucleotides are TGTGCCAGCAGTTTTCAGGGGGTCTATGGCTACACCTTC. It yields the protein CASSFQGVYGYTF. This chain uses TRBV28 with TRBJ1-2; 7 nucleotides match TRBD1. Looked up from germline, CDR1 is MDHEN and CDR2 is SYDVKM. The CDR3 contains 13 residues. The junction had 2 bases not matched to a gene; V was cut back by 3 bases and J by 4 bases.

The DNA for the CDR3 is TGTGCCAGCAGTTTCCAGGACGGACAGACCCAGTACTTC. It specifies CASSFQDGQTQYF. The V gene is TRBV12-3 or TRBV12-4, the J gene TRBJ2-7; D call uncertain. The assigned J gene may be wrong: the sequence end matches TRBJ2-5 better. The CDR3 is 13 amino acids.

This clonotype was observed many times. Its ends do not fully match the called genes, so a read error is possible. The CDR3 DNA reads TGTGCCAGCAGCTTAGTTGGGGGTCCCACTGAAGCTTTCTTT. This sequence encodes CASSLVGGPTEAFF. The chain recombines TRBV5-1 with TRBJ1-1; D may be TRBD1 (5 bases). Germline V lookup: CDR1 SGHRS, CDR2 YFSETQ. The CDR3 length is 14 residues. Using reference TRBV5-1 and TRBJ1-1 for the parts outside the CDR3, the full variable domain is KAGVTQTPRYLIKTRGQQVTLSCSPISGHRSVSWYQQTPGQGLQFLFEYFSETQRNKGNFPGRFSGRQFSNSRSEMNVSTLELGDSALYLCASSLVGGPTEAFFGQGTRLTVV.

This clonotype appeared a few times. The chain employs TRBV14 and TRBJ2-5; 9 bases are a match to TRBD2. This CDR3 contains 17 residues. Germline assignment: CDR1 SGHDN and CDR2 FVKESK. V gave up 3 bases and J gave up 1 base; unmatched junction bases: 9. For the CDR3, the DNA is TGTGCCAGCAGCCATGGATCGACTAGCGGATCCCAAGAGACCCAGTACTTC. Translating gives CASSHGSTSGSQETQYF.

A few counts support this clonotype. V gene TRBV5-1 combines with J gene TRBJ1-1; 8 bases fit TRBD1. Germline CDR1 is SGHRS and CDR2 is YFSETQ. This CDR3 has 14 amino acids. V dropped 6 bases and J dropped 1; count of bases not matched to a gene: 5. The DNA for the CDR3 is TGCGCCAGCACCCTGGACAGGGCGAACACTGAAGCTTTCTTT. Its protein product is CASTLDRANTEAFF.

This clonotype was found a few times. V gene TRBV9 combines with J gene TRBJ2-3; TRBD2 might be the D (7 bases). Germline CDR1 SGDLS, CDR2 YYNGEE. The length of the CDR3 is 15 residues. Trimming stripped 2 bases from V and 4 bases from J, with 14 bases between. The DNA of the CDR3 is TGTGCCAGCAGCGTGCGGGGGCGGGGAGCAGATACGCAGTATTTT. As protein: CASSVRGRGADTQYF.

This chain links TRBV4-1 with TRBJ1-1, with a weak D call TRBD1 (6 bases). CDR1 and CDR2 from the germline V gene are MGHRA and YSYEKL. The V gene lost 4 bases and the J gene lost 3 bases, with 12 bases spanning the gap. The CDR3 is 14 amino acids. CDR3 bases: TGCGCCAGCAGCCGAACAGGGACCCACACTGAAGCTTTCTTT. It translates to CASSRTGTHTEAFF.

This chain joins TRBV3-1 and TRBJ2-7; 10 bases are a match to TRBD1. The germline V gene encodes CDR1 LGHDT and CDR2 YNNKEL (reference sequence). With V trimmed by 6 bases and J by 2 bases, 7 bases remained unmatched. The CDR3 is made up of 15 amino acids. CDR3 protein: CASSQPGTGAYEQYF. The CDR3 bases are TGTGCCAGCAGTCAGCCGGGGACAGGGGCCTACGAGCAGTACTTC.

The CDR3, as DNA: TGTGCCAGCAGTTGGACAGGGGTTACCGGGGAGCTGTTTTTT. Its protein is CASSWTGVTGELFF. The genes are TRBV12-3 or TRBV12-4 and TRBJ2-2; TRBD1 matches at 9 bases. This CDR3 is 14 amino acids long. V trimming: 4 bases; J trimming: 5 bases; junction bases outside the gene matches: 2.

This chain uses TRBV20-1 with TRBJ2-7, with a tentative D call TRBD2 (5 bases). The V gene lost 2 bases and the J gene lost 2 bases, with 13 bases spanning the gap. This CDR3 has 14 residues. Germline V CDR1 and CDR2: DFQATT, SNEGSKA (reference sequence). The CDR3 spells CSARMDTGAYEQYF. The CDR3 nucleotides are TGCAGTGCTAGAATGGATACCGGGGCCTACGAGCAGTACTTC.

Note on this clonotype: One end of the junction does not line up with germline, which may come from a read error. V usage is TRBV6-6 and J usage is TRBJ2-5; possibly TRBD2 for D (5 bases). Germline V gives CDR1 MNHNY, CDR2 SVGAGI (reference sequence). The CDR3 loop spans 15 amino acids. The DNA of the CDR3 is TGTGCCAGCACAGAAGCGGCACTCTCTCAAGAGGCCCAGTACTTC. It translates to CASTEAALSQEAQYF.

The genes are TRBV2 and TRBJ2-7; 9 bases are a match to TRBD1. The germline CDR1 and CDR2 sequences are SNHLY and FYNNEI. V shed 6 bases and J 3 bases; nucleotides not matched to a gene: 6. This CDR3 is 14 amino acids long. The CDR3 DNA sequence: TGTGCCAGCAGACTTCAGACAGGGGGCTACGAGCAGTACTTC. It yields the protein CASRLQTGGYEQYF.

The chain is built from TRBV7-9 and TRBJ2-2; D could derive from TRBD1 or TRBD2 (5 bases each). This CDR3 has 16 residues. V lost 5 bases and J 10 bases, leaving 23 bases between the germline ends. Germline CDR1 and CDR2: SEHNR and FQNEAQ (reference sequence). The CDR3 protein is CASSPRRTLTGEELFF. The CDR3 DNA sequence: TGTGCCAGCAGCCCCCGTCGGACACTCACCGGGGAGGAGCTGTTTTTT.

The rearrangement joins TRBV24-1 to TRBJ2-1; 10 nucleotides match TRBD2. This CDR3 contains 17 residues. V lost 3 bases to trimming and J lost 2 bases; unmatched junction nucleotides: 6. Per the germline V gene, CDR1 is KGHDR and CDR2 is SFDVKD. CDR3 sequence (DNA): TGTGCCACCAGTGATCCCAGGACTAGCGGAGCCTACAATGAGCAGTTCTTC. The encoded protein is CATSDPRTSGAYNEQFF.